The T cell receptor (beta chain) described here comes from a study of blood T cell repertoires in COVID-19 (dated by TCRdb to 2018 to 2020). Some background on the complete study: Samples covering the acute and convalescent phases of COVID-19 were provided by collaborators in the United States, Italy and Spain. The material from the prospective study consisted of cDNA or gDNA derived from T cells, B-cell-depleted T cells, or PBMCs. The repertoires were made available in a free public database intended to serve as a resource for research on the immune response to SARS-CoV-2. The sample metadata nearly always contained a de-identified subject ID, COVID-19 status, age in years and sex. HLA class I and class II types, where available, came from metadata supplied by the sample provider rather than from assay-based typing. Samples were obtained from the ongoing ImmuneRACE study (first 160 participants) and from 950 to 1,500 subjects provided by 6 global collaborators. The dataset comprised deeply sampled blood TCRbeta repertoires from subjects exposed to, actively infected with, or recovered from COVID-19.

For this clone: Which antigen it targets is not known. No quality values exist for individual bases; no much larger clone is one base distant.

Via the germline V gene (reference sequence), CDR1 is SGHKS and CDR2 YYEKEE. The germline ends are 10 bases apart after V is trimmed by 3 bases and J by 3 bases. From the cysteine up to the phenylalanine, the CDR3 has a length of 15 residues. Only the CDR3 region is kept as DNA, spanning 45 bases read in frame from base 1. TCRbeta CDR3 regions were amplified from genomic DNA using the immunoSEQ Assay, a bias-controlled multiplex PCR. Regarding the original processing steps: The number of nucleated cells in each sample was estimated by amplification of reference gene primers within the assay. To quantify the absolute abundance of each unique TCRbeta CDR3 rearrangement, sequence reads were collapsed and filtered. For each sample, productive Simpson clonality was calculated as the square root of Simpson's diversity index over productive rearrangements. Drawn from immuneACCESS, this table holds only the in-frame rearrangements with V and J called that TCRdb kept. Clones are partly lost; checked studies trace under half to an unresolved V gene and leave the rest unexplained. The DNA gave D and trimming, while V, J and clone size come from that table. Here the sample has around 100,000 clones; around 87% occur a single time. Of the sample, around a tenth falls within the top ten clones.

The collaborating institutions used their own protocols to collect whole blood in K2EDTA tubes. For TCRbeta analysis, collaborator samples were shipped as frozen whole blood, as isolated PBMCs, or as DNA extracted from either sample type. What the authors observed across the whole study: The amount of clinical and demographic metadata varied by source and participant and was provided uncurated.

This chain is built from TRBV5-5 and TRBJ1-6, and TRBD1 may be the D gene, going by 6 matching bases. Specimen: peripheral blood. The receptor was derived from a woman in her 30s with acute or convalescent COVID-19. This receptor carries the CDR3 CASSSQGNYNSPLHF. At the DNA level, the sequence is TGTGCCAGCAGCTCTCAGGGGAACTATAATTCACCCCTCCACTTT.